A single sample gave rise to the 11 T cell receptor beta chains below, sequenced in a study of cytomegalovirus exposure and HLA in healthy donors. In the PCR, 60 Vbeta and 13 Jbeta primers were used. Method: immunoSEQ multiplex PCR; TCRdb's copy keeps in-frame clones and lacks some. This sample has 75,000 to 100,000 clones, with around four fifths found just once. Input material: PBMCs. These receptors all come from a man in his thirties or forties in good health and CMV-seronegative.

The rearrangement links TRBV14 to TRBJ1-4; D not certain. Germline-derived CDR1 and CDR2 are SGHDN and FVKESK. The V end was cut by 1 base, the J end by 0 bases, with 12 bases between. This CDR3 contains 17 residues. CDR3 amino acids: CASSQVRGTPTNEKLFF. The CDR3 DNA follows: TGTGCCAGCAGCCAAGTGCGGGGTACCCCAACTAATGAAAAACTGTTTTTT.

This clone was picked up a small number of times. The J gene is TRBJ1-6, the V gene TRBV19; D remains unclear. Per the germline V gene, CDR1 is LNHDA and CDR2 is SQIVND (reference sequence). CDR3 length: 16 residues. V lost 2 bases to trimming and J lost 6 bases, with 14 bases between them. CDR3 DNA: TGTGCCAGTAGTATAAGCACCACCGCCTCTAATTCACCCCTCCACTTT. It codes for CASSISTTASNSPLHF.

The chain has TRBV7-8 and TRBJ1-2, with TRBD1 matching over 7 bases. Unmatched junction bases numbered 8, after V lost 5 bases and J lost 2 bases. Germline lookup yields CDR1 SGHVS and CDR2 FQNEAQ. The CDR3 spans 15 residues. The CDR3 bases are TGTGCCAGCAGCGGGACAGCATTAAAAAACTATGGCTACACCTTC. Translated, it gives CASSGTALKNYGYTF.

This clone showed up just once. The rearrangement joins TRBV7-9 to TRBJ2-1, with TRBD1 matching 9 bases. The V gene's germline CDR1 is SEHNR and CDR2 FQNEAQ (reference sequence). This CDR3 is 14 amino acids long. Germline trimming cut 8 bases from V and 8 bases from J; bases unmatched to any gene: 10. The CDR3 is CASGSDRGPHEQFF. For the CDR3, the DNA is TGTGCCAGCGGATCGGACAGGGGACCCCATGAGCAGTTCTTC. The full variable domain, in which reference TRBV7-9 and TRBJ2-1 provide the parts outside the CDR3, is DTGVSQNPRHKITKRGQNVTFRCDPISEHNRLYWYRQTLGQGPEFLTYFQNEAQLEKSRLLSDRFSAERPKGSFSTLEIQRTEQGDSAMYLCASGSDRGPHEQFFGPGTRLTVL.

This chain joins TRBV6-5 and TRBJ1-6; 7 bases line up with TRBD1. This CDR3 comprises 15 residues. Germline CDR1 and CDR2: MNHEY and SVGAGI. Trimming took 0 bases from V and 8 from J; bases not matched to a gene: 4. CDR3 bases: TGTGCCAGCAGTTACTCGACAGGGTTTCATTCACCCCTCCACTTT. Amino acid sequence: CASSYSTGFHSPLHF.

The chain employs TRBV28 and TRBJ1-5; 9 bases are shared with TRBD1. V was pared by 5 bases and J by 6 bases, with 2 bases of the junction left unmatched. This CDR3 region has 13 residues. Germline V gene sequence: CDR1 MDHEN, CDR2 SYDVKM. This chain's CDR3 is CASSDRGSQPQHF. CDR3 nucleotides: TGTGCCAGCAGTGACAGGGGGAGTCAGCCCCAGCATTTT.

The V and J genes are TRBV7-6 and TRBJ1-5; 9 nucleotides match TRBD1. Germline CDR1 reads SGHVS; CDR2 reads FNYEAQ. The junction had 4 bases not matched to a gene; V was cut back by 4 bases and J by 3 bases. This CDR3 spans 15 amino acids. CDR3 residues: CASSYGQGLNQPQHF. CDR3 DNA sequence: TGTGCCAGCAGCTATGGACAGGGGCTCAATCAGCCCCAGCATTTT.

The chain links TRBV12-5 to TRBJ2-2; possibly TRBD1 for D (5 bases). Trimming shortened V by 1 base and J by 2 bases, and 8 bases separated the two germline ends. This CDR3 has 15 residues. In germline, CDR1 is LGHNT, CDR2 FRNRAP. The CDR3 reads CASGLGGSNTGELFF. CDR3 in DNA: TGTGCTAGTGGTTTGGGGGGCTCAAACACCGGGGAGCTGTTTTTT. The full variable domain, with the rest looked up from reference TRBV12-5 and TRBJ2-2, is DARVTQTPRHKVTEMGQEVTMRCQPILGHNTVFWYRQTMMQGLELLAYFRNRAPLDDSGMPKDRFSAEMPDATLATLKIQPSEPRDSAVYFCASGLGGSNTGELFFGEGSRLTVL.

This clone has only one observation. The V gene is TRBV19, the J gene TRBJ2-1, with 10 positions matching TRBD1. The CDR3 contains 14 residues. Germline V gives CDR1 LNHDA, CDR2 SQIVND (reference sequence). Germline trimming cut 8 bases from V and 7 bases from J; bases unmatched to any gene: 8. Written as DNA, the CDR3 is TGTGCCAGTCAAGACAGGGGGCGTAGAAATGAGCAGTTCTTC. Translated, it gives CASQDRGRRNEQFF.

The chain couples TRBV30 to TRBJ1-1; TRBD1 matches 8 bases. Unmatched junction bases numbered 3, after V lost 7 bases and J lost 5 bases. The CDR3 sequence is 11 residues long. CDR1 and CDR2 from the germline V gene are GTSNPN and SVGIG (reference sequence). The CDR3 region has the DNA TGTGCCTATCAGGGGGCGACTGAAGCTTTCTTT. Translated: CAYQGATEAFF.

This sequence joins TRBV5-1 and TRBJ2-3; 7 bases map to TRBD1. With V trimmed by 1 base and J by 6 bases, 5 bases remained unmatched. CDR3 size: 14 residues. Germline CDR1 and CDR2: SGHRS and YFSETQ. CDR3 loop: CASSLPQTGDTQYF. The DNA of the CDR3 is TGCGCCAGCAGCTTGCCACAGACAGGGGATACGCAGTATTTT.